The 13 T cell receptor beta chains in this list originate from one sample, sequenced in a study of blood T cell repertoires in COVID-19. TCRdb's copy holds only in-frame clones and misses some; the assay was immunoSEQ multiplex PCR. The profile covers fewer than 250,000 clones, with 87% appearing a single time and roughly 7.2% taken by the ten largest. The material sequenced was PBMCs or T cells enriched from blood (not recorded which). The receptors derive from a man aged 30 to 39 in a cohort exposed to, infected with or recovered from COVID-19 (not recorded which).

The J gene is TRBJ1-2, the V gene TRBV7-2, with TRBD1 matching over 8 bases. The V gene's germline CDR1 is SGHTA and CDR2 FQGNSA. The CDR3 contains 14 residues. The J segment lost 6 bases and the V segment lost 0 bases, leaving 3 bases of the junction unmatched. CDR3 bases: TGTGCCAGCAGCTTAGCGAACAGGGGGAATGGCTACACCTTC. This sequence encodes CASSLANRGNGYTF.

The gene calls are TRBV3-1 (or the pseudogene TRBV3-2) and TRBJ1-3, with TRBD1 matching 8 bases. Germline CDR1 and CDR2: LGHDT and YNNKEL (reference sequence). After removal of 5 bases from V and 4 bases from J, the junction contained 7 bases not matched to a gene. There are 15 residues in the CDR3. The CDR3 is CASSEDRVAGNTIYF. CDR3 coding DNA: TGTGCCAGCAGCGAGGACAGGGTTGCGGGAAACACCATATATTTT.

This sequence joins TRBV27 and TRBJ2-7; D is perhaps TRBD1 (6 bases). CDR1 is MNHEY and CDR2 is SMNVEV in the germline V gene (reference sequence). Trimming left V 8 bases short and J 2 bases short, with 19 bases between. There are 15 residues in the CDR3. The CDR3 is CASSQRSGQTYEQYF. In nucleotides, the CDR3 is TGTGCCAGCTCACAGCGATCGGGACAAACCTACGAGCAGTACTTC.

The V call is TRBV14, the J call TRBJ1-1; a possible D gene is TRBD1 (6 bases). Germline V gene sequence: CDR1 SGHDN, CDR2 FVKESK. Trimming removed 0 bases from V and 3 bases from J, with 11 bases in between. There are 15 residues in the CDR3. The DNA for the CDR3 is TGTGCCAGCAGCCAAGATTACAGGGCTGACACTGAAGCTTTCTTT. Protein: CASSQDYRADTEAFF.

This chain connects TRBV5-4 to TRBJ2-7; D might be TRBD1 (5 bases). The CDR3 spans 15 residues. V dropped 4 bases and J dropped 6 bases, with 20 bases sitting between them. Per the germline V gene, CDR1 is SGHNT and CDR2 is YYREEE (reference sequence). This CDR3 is CASSPAAGFLSEQYF. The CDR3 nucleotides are TGTGCCAGCAGCCCGGCGGCAGGGTTCCTAAGCGAGCAGTACTTC.

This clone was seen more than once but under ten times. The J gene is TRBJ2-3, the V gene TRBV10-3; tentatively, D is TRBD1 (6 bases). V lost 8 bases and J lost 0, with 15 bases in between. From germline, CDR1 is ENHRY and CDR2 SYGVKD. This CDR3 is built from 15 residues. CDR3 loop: CAILNTGISTDTQYF. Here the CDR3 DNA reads TGTGCCATCCTGAACACAGGGATTAGCACAGATACGCAGTATTTT.

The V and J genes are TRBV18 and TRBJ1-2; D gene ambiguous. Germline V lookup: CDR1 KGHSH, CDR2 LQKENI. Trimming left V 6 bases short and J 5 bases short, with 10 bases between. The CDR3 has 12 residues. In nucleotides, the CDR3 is TGTGCCAGCTCCCAGAACCAATATGGCTACACCTTC. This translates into CASSQNQYGYTF.

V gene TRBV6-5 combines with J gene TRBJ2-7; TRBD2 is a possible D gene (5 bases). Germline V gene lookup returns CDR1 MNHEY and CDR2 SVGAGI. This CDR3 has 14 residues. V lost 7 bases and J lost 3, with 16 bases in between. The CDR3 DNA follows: TGTGCCAGCACAGAGGGAGTAGGTTTCTACGAGCAGTACTTC. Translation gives CASTEGVGFYEQYF.

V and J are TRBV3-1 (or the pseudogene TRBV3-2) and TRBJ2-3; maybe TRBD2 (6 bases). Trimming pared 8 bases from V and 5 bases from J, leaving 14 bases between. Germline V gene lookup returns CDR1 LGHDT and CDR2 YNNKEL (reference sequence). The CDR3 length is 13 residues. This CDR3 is CASGGGIKDTQYF. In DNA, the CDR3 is TGTGCCAGCGGCGGAGGGATTAAAGATACGCAGTATTTT.

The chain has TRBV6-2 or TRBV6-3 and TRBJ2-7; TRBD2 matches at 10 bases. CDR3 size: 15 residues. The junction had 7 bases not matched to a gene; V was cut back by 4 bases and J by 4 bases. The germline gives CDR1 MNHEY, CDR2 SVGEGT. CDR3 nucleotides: TGTGCCAGCAGTTCTAGCGGGAGTGTTGTGTACGAGCAGTACTTC. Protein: CASSSSGSVVYEQYF.

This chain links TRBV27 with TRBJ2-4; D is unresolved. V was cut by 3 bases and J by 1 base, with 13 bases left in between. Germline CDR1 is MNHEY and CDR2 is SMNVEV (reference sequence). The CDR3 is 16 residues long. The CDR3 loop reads CASSFLQSGAKNIQYF. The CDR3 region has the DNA TGTGCCAGCAGTTTTCTCCAGTCGGGTGCCAAAAACATTCAGTACTTC.

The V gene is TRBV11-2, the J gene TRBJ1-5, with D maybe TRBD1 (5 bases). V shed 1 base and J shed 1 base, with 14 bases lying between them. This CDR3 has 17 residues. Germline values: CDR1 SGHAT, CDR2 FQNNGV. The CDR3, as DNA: TGTGCCAGCAGCTTAGTGGTCAGGGTAGGAAGCAATCAGCCCCAGCATTTT. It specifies CASSLVVRVGSNQPQHF.

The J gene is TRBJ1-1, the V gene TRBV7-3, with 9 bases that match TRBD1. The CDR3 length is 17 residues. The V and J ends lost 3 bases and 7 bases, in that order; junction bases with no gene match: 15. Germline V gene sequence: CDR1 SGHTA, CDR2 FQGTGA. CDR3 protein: CASSFTGTGLSQGEAFF. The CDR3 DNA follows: TGTGCCAGCAGCTTTACCGGGACAGGGCTCTCTCAGGGTGAAGCTTTCTTT.